The 21 T cell receptor beta chains listed next were all sequenced from one sample in a study of T cell responses to AZD1222 COVID-19 vaccine. This table comes from immunoSEQ multiplex PCR, and its TCRdb copy is limited to in-frame clones, with some not included. This repertoire shows about 120,000 clones, 91% found once; its top ten account for almost 5.5%. Sequencing was performed on peripheral blood, taken on day 0 of AZD1222 vaccination. These receptors came from an adult in good health.

The chain combines TRBV27 with TRBJ2-1, with D perhaps given as TRBD1 or TRBD2 (6 bases each). Trimming took off 5 bases at V and 7 bases at J, with 18 bases between the two ends. The CDR3 is 15 residues long. Germline V lookup: CDR1 MNHEY, CDR2 SMNVEV (reference sequence). CDR3 sequence (DNA): TGTGCCAGCAGTCCCGGGTGGGGGGCAGGGAATGAGCAGTTCTTC. This sequence encodes CASSPGWGAGNEQFF.

The chain employs TRBV27 and TRBJ2-1; 9 bases map to TRBD1. V trimming: 5 bases; J trimming: 6 bases; junction bases outside the gene matches: 8. The CDR3 contains 15 residues. CDR1 is MNHEY, CDR2 SMNVEV, per germline (reference sequence). CDR3 residues: CASSSGTGPTNEQFF. CDR3 nucleotide sequence: TGTGCCAGCAGTAGTGGGACAGGGCCCACCAATGAGCAGTTCTTC.

This clone has more than one count but fewer than ten. The gene calls are TRBV30 and TRBJ1-6; TRBD1 matches at 8 bases. The germline V gene encodes CDR1 GTSNPN and CDR2 SVGIG (reference sequence). There are 13 residues in the CDR3. V shed 3 bases, J shed 5 bases, and the junction held 0 bases outside the gene matches. CDR3 sequence reads: CAWRTGDNSPLHF. The CDR3 DNA is TGTGCCTGGAGGACAGGGGATAATTCACCCCTCCACTTT.

In the case of this clone: The identical CDR3 is also encoded by other nucleotide sequences in the sample. The V and J genes are TRBV30 and TRBJ1-5; D unclear. V dropped 1 base and J dropped 0 bases, with 4 bases sitting between them. Germline lookup yields CDR1 GTSNPN and CDR2 SVGIG (reference sequence). This CDR3 contains 13 residues. The DNA of the CDR3 is TGTGCCTGGAGTGCTGATAGCAATCAGCCCCAGCATTTT. Protein product: CAWSADSNQPQHF.

By proportion, this clone is medium-sized. The genes are TRBV4-1 and TRBJ2-7, with a tentative D call TRBD1 (5 bases). This CDR3 has 14 amino acids. Trimming removed 5 bases from V and 5 bases from J, with 16 bases in between. Germline CDR1 is MGHRA and CDR2 is YSYEKL. The CDR3 DNA sequence: TGCGCCAGCAGCGGGCAGGGTGGCACGGACGAGCAGTACTTC. Amino acids: CASSGQGGTDEQYF.

The chain employs TRBV15 and TRBJ2-1; TRBD1 is a possible D gene (6 bases). V was shortened by 0 bases and J by 8 bases, with 11 bases between the two germline ends. Germline CDR1 and CDR2: LNHNV and YYDKDF (reference sequence). This CDR3 contains 14 residues. In DNA, the CDR3 is TGTGCCACCAGCAGAGATGTGGGGGCGTATGAGCAGTTCTTC. Protein: CATSRDVGAYEQFF.

The J gene is TRBJ2-5, the V gene TRBV5-4, with a weak D call TRBD1 (5 bases). Deletions cut 0 bases from V and 5 bases from J, with 11 bases between. CDR1 is SGHNT, CDR2 YYREEE, per germline (reference sequence). The CDR3 extends over 14 amino acids. This CDR3 is CASSLARAQETQYF. CDR3 DNA: TGTGCCAGCAGCTTGGCCAGGGCCCAGGAGACCCAGTACTTC.

There are a few counts of this clone. V is TRBV12-3 or TRBV12-4 and J is TRBJ1-2, with D maybe TRBD1 (6 bases). The CDR3 is 13 amino acids. Trimming pared 2 bases from V and 4 bases from J, leaving 8 bases between. DNA of the CDR3: TGTGCCAGCAGTTTAAGGGGGGGCTATGGCTACACCTTC. Translation gives CASSLRGGYGYTF.

The chain employs TRBV9 and TRBJ1-1; no reliable D call. The CDR3 has 15 residues. Trimming pared 0 bases from V and 2 bases from J, leaving 11 bases between. Germline CDR1 SGDLS, CDR2 YYNGEE. CDR3 loop: CASSVAGSGNTEAFF. For the CDR3, the DNA is TGTGCCAGCAGCGTAGCAGGAAGCGGTAACACTGAAGCTTTCTTT.

The chain links TRBV20-1 to TRBJ1-4, with TRBD1 identical over 7 bases. This CDR3 contains 15 residues. Germline V lookup: CDR1 DFQATT, CDR2 SNEGSKA (reference sequence). Trimming took 3 bases from V and 10 from J; bases not matched to a gene: 14. CDR3 nucleotides: TGCAGTGCTAGTCCCCCGACAGGGCCCCTTGGAAAACTGTTTTTT. Its protein is CSASPPTGPLGKLFF.

The CDR3 region has the DNA TGTGCCTGGAGTGTAAGGGAGACAGGGAGCTCACCCCTCCACTTT. It yields the protein CAWSVRETGSSPLHF. The chain has TRBV30 and TRBJ1-6, with 7 bases aligning to TRBD1. This CDR3 has 15 residues. Per germline, CDR1 GTSNPN and CDR2 SVGIG (reference sequence). Trimming took 0 bases from V and 10 from J; bases not matched to a gene: 9.

This clone came up a few times. The chain employs TRBV24-1 and TRBJ1-1; D gene unclear. Trimming shortened V by 2 bases and J by 1 base, and 7 bases separated the two germline ends. Germline V lookup: CDR1 KGHDR, CDR2 SFDVKD. The CDR3 sequence is 14 residues long. The CDR3, as DNA: TGTGCCACCAGTGATTCTCGGGGGAACACTGAAGCTTTCTTT. Protein: CATSDSRGNTEAFF.

This rearrangement joins TRBV18 to TRBJ1-6; D remains ambiguous. The V end lost 3 bases, the J end lost 4 bases, and 7 bases lay between the germline ends. Germline CDR1 KGHSH, CDR2 LQKENI. The length of the CDR3 is 14 residues. This CDR3 reads CASSPNGYNSPLHF. CDR3 nucleotide sequence: TGTGCCAGCTCACCGAACGGGTATAATTCACCCCTCCACTTT.

J is TRBJ2-7 and V is TRBV13; 7 bases are shared with TRBD1. V dropped 5 bases and J dropped 3; count of bases not matched to a gene: 7. CDR3 size: 14 residues. Germline-derived CDR1 and CDR2 are PRHDT and FYEKMQ (reference sequence). The CDR3 DNA is TGTGCCAGCAGCAACCGACAGGGAATCTACGAGCAGTACTTC. It yields the protein CASSNRQGIYEQYF.

The table lists this clone with a count of one. This chain uses TRBV7-9 with TRBJ1-1; D gene ambiguous. This CDR3 contains 15 residues. Germline V CDR1 and CDR2: SEHNR, FQNEAQ (reference sequence). V gave up 5 bases and J gave up 3 bases, with 16 bases separating them. The CDR3 region is CASSPIPDRDTEAFF. DNA for the CDR3: TGTGCCAGCAGCCCCATCCCTGATCGGGACACTGAAGCTTTCTTT. Full variable domain (rest looked up from reference TRBV7-9 and TRBJ1-1): DTGVSQNPRHKITKRGQNVTFRCDPISEHNRLYWYRQTLGQGPEFLTYFQNEAQLEKSRLLSDRFSAERPKGSFSTLEIQRTEQGDSAMYLCASSPIPDRDTEAFFGQGTRLTVV.

CDR3 in DNA: TGTGCCAGCAGTTTAGACAGGGGGCCTTTACGTGAGCAGTTCTTC. Its protein is CASSLDRGPLREQFF. The chain joins TRBV27 to TRBJ2-1; 10 nucleotides agree with TRBD1. Germline V gives CDR1 MNHEY, CDR2 SMNVEV (reference sequence). V trimming: 2 bases; J trimming: 9 bases; junction bases outside the gene matches: 7. The CDR3 spans 15 residues.

The chain combines TRBV19 with TRBJ1-1; D perhaps matches TRBD1 (5 bases). The CDR3 is 14 residues long. Trimming cost V 7 bases and J 10 bases, with 22 bases left between them. Germline CDR1 reads LNHDA; CDR2 reads SQIVND (reference sequence). CDR3 sequence reads: CASIPQATFGRAFF. CDR3 DNA sequence: TGTGCCAGTATTCCACAGGCGACCTTCGGTCGAGCTTTCTTT.

This chain connects TRBV5-1 to TRBJ1-4; TRBD1 matches 7 bases. Germline-derived CDR1 and CDR2 are SGHRS and YFSETQ. The CDR3 is made up of 14 amino acids. J was trimmed by 6 bases and V by 5 bases; bases with no gene match: 7. The DNA of the CDR3 is TGCGCCAGCAGTAACGACAGGGAGGATGAAAAACTGTTTTTT. Protein product: CASSNDREDEKLFF. Based on the CDR3 plus reference TRBV5-1 and TRBJ1-4, the full variable domain is KAGVTQTPRYLIKTRGQQVTLSCSPISGHRSVSWYQQTPGQGLQFLFEYFSETQRNKGNFPGRFSGRQFSNSRSEMNVSTLELGDSALYLCASSNDREDEKLFFGSGTQLSVL.

The rearrangement joins TRBV6-5 to TRBJ2-6, with no clear D. The germline V and J ends were trimmed by 8 bases and 5 bases, with 7 bases remaining between them. Germline V gene sequence: CDR1 MNHEY, CDR2 SVGAGI. This CDR3 contains 12 residues. For the CDR3, the DNA is TGTGCCAGCCAACTGTGGGCCAACGTCCTGACTTTC. Its protein is CASQLWANVLTF.

This rearrangement joins TRBV10-3 to TRBJ2-1, with D possibly TRBD2 on 6 matching bases. Germline CDR1 ENHRY, CDR2 SYGVKD. V was cut by 0 bases and J by 15 bases, with 12 bases left in between. This CDR3 has 12 residues. CDR3 residues: CAISESGGKWFF. For the CDR3, the DNA is TGTGCCATCAGTGAGTCGGGCGGGAAGTGGTTCTTC.

V usage is TRBV19 and J usage is TRBJ2-4; TRBD2 might be the D (5 bases). The CDR3 totals 14 residues. With 9 bases removed from V and 0 bases from J, the gap between germline ends came to 12 bases. Germline values: CDR1 LNHDA, CDR2 SQIVND (reference sequence). The CDR3 protein is CASGSGLAKNIQYF. DNA for the CDR3: TGTGCCAGCGGATCCGGACTAGCCAAAAACATTCAGTACTTC.